This T cell receptor (beta chain) stems from a study of blood T cells in healthy people across ages. Through a sample-barcoded 5' primer and a J-beta primer mix, a second PCR was run for roughly 6 to 11 cycles. One entry per CDR3 protein results from TCRdb running MiXCR on the 5' RACE reads. The sample carries about 1.8 million distinct CDR3 sequences, about 50% recorded once. V lost 6 bases and J 0 bases, leaving 14 bases between the germline ends. The CDR3 runs 15 residues. General observations from the study: Strong correlation linked observed beta diversity and percent naive T cells.

Remarks on this clonotype: Its antigen is still unknown.

Total RNA amounts of at least 5 micrograms were extracted per sample. The source of this sequence is a woman aged 40-49 years in good health. V and J are TRBV12-3 or TRBV12-4 and TRBJ1-1, with D hard to call. The sequenced material came from blood. CDR3 amino acids: CASRSPGQMNTEAFF. DNA for the CDR3: TGTGCCAGCAGGTCCCCCGGGCAAATGAACACTGAAGCTTTCTTT.